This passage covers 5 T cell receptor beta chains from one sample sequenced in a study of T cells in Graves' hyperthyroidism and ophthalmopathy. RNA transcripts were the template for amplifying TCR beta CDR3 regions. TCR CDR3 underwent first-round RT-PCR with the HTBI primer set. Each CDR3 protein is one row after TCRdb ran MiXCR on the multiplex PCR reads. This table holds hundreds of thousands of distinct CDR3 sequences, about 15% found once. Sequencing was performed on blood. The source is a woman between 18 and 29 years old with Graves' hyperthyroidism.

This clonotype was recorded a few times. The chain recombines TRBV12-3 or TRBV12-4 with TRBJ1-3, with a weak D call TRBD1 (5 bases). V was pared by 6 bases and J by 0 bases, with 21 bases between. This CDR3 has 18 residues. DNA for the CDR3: TGTGCCAGCAGCCCGCGGAAGGTGGGGCTGACCTCTGGAAACACCATATATTTT. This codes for CASSPRKVGLTSGNTIYF.

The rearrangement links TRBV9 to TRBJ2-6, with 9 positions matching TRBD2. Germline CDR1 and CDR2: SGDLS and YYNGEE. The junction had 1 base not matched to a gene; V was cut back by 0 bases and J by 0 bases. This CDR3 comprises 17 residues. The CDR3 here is CASSVVSGGSGANVLTF. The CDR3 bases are TGTGCCAGCAGCGTAGTTAGCGGGGGCTCTGGGGCCAACGTCCTGACTTTC.

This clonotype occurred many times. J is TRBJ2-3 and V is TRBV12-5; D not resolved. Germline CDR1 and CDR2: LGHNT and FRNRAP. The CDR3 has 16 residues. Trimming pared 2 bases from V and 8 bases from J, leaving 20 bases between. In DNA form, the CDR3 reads TGTGCTAGTGGTTTGCTCCGGATCCCCTCTCCCCGTACGCAGTATTTT. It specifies CASGLLRIPSPRTQYF.

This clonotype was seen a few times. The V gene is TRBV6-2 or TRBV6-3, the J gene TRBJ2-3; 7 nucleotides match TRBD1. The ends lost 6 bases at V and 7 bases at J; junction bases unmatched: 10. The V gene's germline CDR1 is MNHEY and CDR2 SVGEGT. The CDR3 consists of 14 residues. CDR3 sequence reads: CASRVTGFSNTQYF. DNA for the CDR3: TGTGCCAGCAGAGTGACAGGGTTCTCTAATACGCAGTATTTT.

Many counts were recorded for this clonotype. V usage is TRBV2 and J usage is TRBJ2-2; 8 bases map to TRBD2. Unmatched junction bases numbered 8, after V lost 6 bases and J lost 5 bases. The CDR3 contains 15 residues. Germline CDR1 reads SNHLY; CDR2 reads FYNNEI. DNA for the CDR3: TGTGCCAGCAGAAAGGAGCGGGAGTATACCGGGGAGCTGTTTTTT. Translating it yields CASRKEREYTGELFF. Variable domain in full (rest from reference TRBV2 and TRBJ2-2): EPEVTQTPSHQVTQMGQEVILRCVPISNHLYFYWYRQILGQKVEFLVSFYNNEISEKSEIFDDQFSVERPDGSNFTLKIRSTKLEDSAMYFCASRKEREYTGELFFGEGSRLTVL.